Presented here are 29 T cell receptor beta chains from one specimen sequenced in a study of glioma-infiltrating T cells. The iRepertoire nested amplicon-rescue multiplex PCR amplified TCR alpha and beta CDR3s from RNA. TCRdb re-called the multiplex PCR reads with MiXCR, one entry per CDR3 protein. This sample has approximately 190,000 distinct CDR3 sequences, with 32% found just once. Sequencing was carried out using glioma tissue, nonneoplastic brain tissue, or PBMCs (not recorded which). The receptors come from a human donor with low-grade glioma or glioblastoma, undergoing nonglioma brain surgery, or in good health (not recorded which).

The genes are TRBV10-3 and TRBJ2-5, with 8 bases identical to TRBD1. This CDR3 has 17 residues. Germline-derived CDR1 and CDR2 are ENHRY and SYGVKD. Trimming took 0 bases from V and 1 from J; bases not matched to a gene: 7. CDR3 protein: CAISESTGGTGQETQYF. The DNA of the CDR3 is TGTGCCATCAGTGAGTCGACTGGGGGGACAGGCCAAGAGACCCAGTACTTC.

This clonotype was observed many times. V is TRBV15 and J is TRBJ2-3; TRBD2 matches 7 bases. The germline gives CDR1 LNHNV, CDR2 YYDKDF (reference sequence). The CDR3 has 17 residues. V trimming: 0 bases; J trimming: 5 bases; junction bases outside the gene matches: 11. The CDR3 nucleotides are TGTGCCACCAGCAGAGATCGCGGGGGAGGGCCCGGAGATACGCAGTATTTT. Amino acid sequence: CATSRDRGGGPGDTQYF.

Regarding this clonotype: The junction does not match germline at one end; this may be a read error. The rearrangement uses TRBV27 and TRBJ2-5; D perhaps matches TRBD2 (7 bases). The CDR3 is made up of 15 amino acids. The germline gives CDR1 MNHEY, CDR2 SMNVEV (reference sequence). This chain's CDR3 is CASSTRGASGETPYF. CDR3 in DNA: TGTGCCAGCAGCACCCGGGGGGCCTCGGGGGAGACCCCGTACTTC.

The gene calls are TRBV12-5 and TRBJ2-7, with D perhaps matching TRBD1 (5 bases). Trimming stripped 3 bases from V and 1 base from J, with 10 bases between. This CDR3 region has 14 residues. The germline V gene encodes CDR1 LGHNT and CDR2 FRNRAP. The CDR3 here is CASGLRSGSYEQYF. The CDR3 DNA reads TGTGCTAGTGGTTTAAGGTCAGGGTCCTACGAGCAGTACTTC.

Remarks on this clonotype: A read error is possible here, since a much larger clone lies one base away. The conserved phenylalanine or tryptophan normally closing the CDR3 is absent here, so this likely arose from a read error. The chain couples TRBV4-1 to TRBJ1-2; D remains ambiguous. The germline gives CDR1 MGHRA, CDR2 YSYEKL. V was clipped by 0 bases and J by 4 bases, with 6 bases between them. The CDR3 contains 13 residues. The CDR3 coding sequence is TGCGCCAGCAGCCAAGACAGGAGCTATGGCTACACCTTA. This encodes CASSQDRSYGYTL.

About this clonotype itself: This could be a read error, since a much larger clone is one nucleotide away. This chain links TRBV7-9 with TRBJ2-1; 10 nucleotides align to TRBD2. Per germline, CDR1 SEHNR and CDR2 FQNEAQ (reference sequence). CDR3 length: 15 residues. The CDR3: CASSRSGRAVNDQFF. The CDR3 DNA reads as TGTGCCAGCAGCCGAAGCGGGAGGGCCGTCAATGATCAGTTCTTC.

Here the CDR3 reads CAISQTGVEQYF. As DNA, the CDR3 is TGTGCCATCAGCCAGACAGGGGTCGAGCAGTACTTC. The rearrangement joins TRBV10-3 to TRBJ2-7; 8 positions match TRBD1. This CDR3 spans 12 amino acids. The ends lost 6 bases at V and 6 bases at J; junction bases unmatched: 4. Germline lookup yields CDR1 ENHRY and CDR2 SYGVKD.

The CDR3 nucleotides read TGTGCCAGCAGGTCCCCGGGACAGGGGAATCATCCCAAGCATTTT. It specifies CASRSPGQGNHPKHF. The chain carries TRBV28 and TRBJ1-5, with 10 bases matching TRBD1. V was clipped by 6 bases and J by 14 bases; unmatched bases: 16. Germline values: CDR1 MDHEN, CDR2 SYDVKM. This CDR3 region has 15 residues.

There are many counts of this clonotype. V and J are TRBV19 and TRBJ2-3; possibly TRBD1 or TRBD2 for D (5 bases each). Germline values: CDR1 LNHDA, CDR2 SQIVND (reference sequence). V lost 8 bases and J 2 bases, leaving 14 bases between the germline ends. This CDR3 is 14 amino acids long. This chain's CDR3 is CASAPGPLTDTQYF. The CDR3 DNA sequence: TGTGCCAGTGCTCCGGGACCGCTCACAGATACGCAGTATTTT.

This clonotype was counted ten times or more. The chain uses TRBV4-3 and TRBJ2-3; 12 nucleotides agree with TRBD2. The ends lost 0 bases at V and 3 bases at J; junction bases unmatched: 1. This CDR3 has 16 residues. Germline CDR1 and CDR2: LGHNA and YSLEER. The CDR3 DNA reads as TGCGCCAGCAGCCAAGAACTAGCGGGAGGTACAGATACGCAGTATTTT. Its protein is CASSQELAGGTDTQYF.

Comment on this clonotype: This clone may be a read error of a much larger clone one base away. V and J are TRBV4-1 and TRBJ2-7; 7 bases are shared with TRBD2. Germline V CDR1 and CDR2: MGHRA, YSYEKL. The CDR3 consists of 15 residues. CDR3 sequence reads: CASSQLAEFSYERYF. The CDR3 nucleotides are TGCGCCAGCAGCCAACTAGCGGAGTTCTCCTACGAGCGGTACTTC.

On this clonotype itself: It may be a read error: a sequence one base away is much more abundant. The V and J genes are TRBV20-1 and TRBJ2-7; TRBD1 matches at 10 bases. Germline V gives CDR1 DFQATT, CDR2 SNEGSKA (reference sequence). The CDR3 runs 16 residues. Trimming cost V 6 bases and J 7 bases; bases outside gene matches: 18. CDR3 DNA sequence: TGCAGTGCCTTCAATGTCCGGGACAGGGGCCATAATGAGCAGTACTTC. It encodes CSAFNVRDRGHNEQYF.

Of note for this clonotype: Because the CDR3 is missing its conserved closing phenylalanine or tryptophan, this is likely a read error. The V and J genes are TRBV5-6 and TRBJ2-1; D gene uncertain. Germline values: CDR1 SGHDT, CDR2 YYEEEE. Deletions cut 2 bases from V and 7 bases from J, with 10 bases between. The CDR3 is made up of 13 amino acids. CDR3 coding DNA: TGTGCCAGCAGCTTAACAGAGTGGAATGAGCAGTTCCTC. Translated: CASSLTEWNEQFL.

Regarding this clonotype: No conserved phenylalanine or tryptophan ends this CDR3, so it is likely a read error. The chain couples TRBV11-1 to TRBJ2-1; a possible D gene is TRBD2 (6 bases). The CDR3 is made up of 13 amino acids. The germline CDR1 and CDR2 sequences are SGHAT and FQDESV (reference sequence). Trimming took off 0 bases at V and 7 bases at J, with 7 bases between the two ends. CDR3 residues: CASSLAGRNEQFL. The CDR3 region has the DNA TGTGCCAGCAGCTTAGCGGGGAGGAATGAGCAGTTCCTC.

This clonotype came up once. This could be a read error, since a much larger clone is one nucleotide away. The rearrangement joins TRBV12-3 or TRBV12-4 to TRBJ2-7, with 11 positions matching TRBD2. The CDR3 has 15 amino acids. The CDR3 sequence: CAGRIAGGGIYEQYF. The CDR3 bases are TGTGCCGGCAGGATAGCGGGAGGGGGGATCTACGAGCAGTACTTC.

This clonotype was detected only a few times. This rearrangement joins TRBV19 to TRBJ1-2; unclear D gene. V gave up 3 bases and J gave up 8 bases, with 16 bases separating them. CDR3 length equals 14 residues. Germline CDR1 reads LNHDA; CDR2 reads SQIVND (reference sequence). The CDR3 protein is CASSIGRGVSGYTF. The CDR3 DNA reads TGTGCCAGTAGTATCGGACGCGGGGTTAGCGGCTACACCTTC.

This clonotype appeared many times. The chain links TRBV25-1 to TRBJ1-6; the match to TRBD1 covers 9 bases. Germline trimming cut 7 bases from V and 10 bases from J; bases unmatched to any gene: 8. The CDR3 totals 14 residues. Germline V lookup: CDR1 MGHDK, CDR2 SYGVNS. The CDR3 here is CASTEGQGTSPLHF. As DNA, the CDR3 is TGTGCCAGCACGGAAGGACAGGGGACCTCACCCCTCCACTTT.

This clonotype was counted ten times or more. The chain uses TRBV29-1 and TRBJ2-1; the D call may be TRBD1 or TRBD2 (5 bases each). V dropped 6 bases and J dropped 6 bases, with 12 bases sitting between them. The CDR3 runs to 12 residues. CDR1 is SQVTM and CDR2 is ANQGSEA in the germline V gene. This CDR3 reads CSVAGTSNEQFF. CDR3 nucleotide sequence: TGCAGCGTGGCCGGGACCAGCAATGAGCAGTTCTTC.

This clonotype has at least ten counts. The J gene is TRBJ2-7, the V gene TRBV6-1, with 11 bases identical to TRBD2. V gave up 5 bases and J gave up 4 bases; unmatched junction bases: 7. Germline V gene data show CDR1 as MNHNS and CDR2 as SASEGT. This CDR3 region has 15 residues. This CDR3 is CASSSGTSGLYEQYF. The DNA for the CDR3 is TGTGCCAGCAGTTCAGGGACTAGCGGCTTATACGAGCAGTACTTC.

The CDR3 DNA reads as TGTGCCAGCAGCCGGATCGCGTACGAGCAGTACTTC. It yields the protein CASSRIAYEQYF. The V gene is TRBV7-9, the J gene TRBJ2-7; D gene unclear. This CDR3 contains 12 residues. The germline CDR1 and CDR2 sequences are SEHNR and FQNEAQ (reference sequence). Trimming stripped 5 bases from V and 4 bases from J, with 9 bases between.

A word on this clonotype: A much larger clone lies one base from this, so it may be a read error. V and J are TRBV7-9 and TRBJ2-1; D may correspond to TRBD1 or TRBD2 (5 bases each). The V gene lost 8 bases and the J gene lost 0 bases, with 14 bases spanning the gap. The CDR3 totals 15 residues. CDR1 and CDR2 from the germline V gene are SEHNR and FQNEAQ (reference sequence). CDR3 coding DNA: TGTGCCAGCCGCCCCGAGGGGAGCTCCTACAATGAGCAGTTCTTC. This translates into CASRPEGSSYNEQFF.

This clonotype was picked up many times. The chain employs TRBV6-2 or TRBV6-3 and TRBJ2-5; 9 bases line up with TRBD2. This CDR3 is built from 15 residues. Germline V gives CDR1 MNHEY, CDR2 SVGEGT. With V trimmed by 6 bases and J by 4 bases, 9 bases remained unmatched. The CDR3 spells CASSLSGRWPETQYF. CDR3 DNA: TGTGCCAGCAGCCTAAGCGGGAGGTGGCCAGAGACCCAGTACTTC.

Comments on this clonotype: The junction does not match germline at one end; this may be a read error. V and J are TRBV5-1 and TRBJ1-2; tentative D call: TRBD1 (6 bases). This CDR3 is built from 14 residues. Germline assignment: CDR1 SGHRS and CDR2 YFSETQ. The CDR3 DNA follows: TGCGCCAGCAGCTTGGGGACAGATCCTTATGACTACACCTTC. It encodes CASSLGTDPYDYTF.

Of note for this clonotype: One end of the junction fails to match germline, which may point to a read error. The chain recombines TRBV27 with TRBJ2-2; 7 positions agree with TRBD2. The CDR3 consists of 14 residues. The germline V gene has CDR1 MNHEY and CDR2 SMNVEV (reference sequence). The DNA of the CDR3 is TGTGCCGGCAGTTTTGGACTAGAGGGAGGGGAGCTGTTTTTT. This translates into CAGSFGLEGGELFF.

On this clonotype: Its ends do not fully match the called genes, so a read error is possible. The CDR3 loop is CASSPGGAGNTTYF. The CDR3 nucleotides read TGCGCCAGCAGCCCCGGGGGGGCGGGAAACACCACATATTTT. This chain joins TRBV4-1 and TRBJ1-3, with TRBD1 as a possible D gene (6 bases). Germline CDR1 MGHRA, CDR2 YSYEKL. The CDR3 runs to 14 residues.

The chain links TRBV5-1 to TRBJ2-7; 14 bases are shared with TRBD2. This CDR3 spans 16 amino acids. Germline CDR1 reads SGHRS; CDR2 reads YFSETQ. J lost 7 bases, V lost 4 bases, and 10 bases had no gene match. The CDR3 DNA follows: TGCGCCAGCAGCCCCGGAAGACTAGCGGGAGGGGAAGAGCAGTACTTC. Its protein is CASSPGRLAGGEEQYF.

In this sample, this clonotype turned up many times. This sequence joins TRBV20-1 and TRBJ2-7; D is unresolved. CDR3 size: 12 residues. The V end lost 4 bases, the J end lost 2 bases, and 9 bases lay between the germline ends. Germline V CDR1 and CDR2: DFQATT, SNEGSKA (reference sequence). As DNA, the CDR3 is TGCAGTGCTAATCGTGCTCCCTACGAGCAGTACTTC. It encodes CSANRAPYEQYF.

About this clonotype: This may arise from a read error, as a much more abundant clone is one base away. V is TRBV10-2 and J is TRBJ1-1; no firm D call. CDR1 WSHSY and CDR2 SAAADI come from the germline V gene. CDR3 length: 12 amino acids. The CDR3 protein is CASSEFLFGATF. CDR3 nucleotides: TGCGCCAGCAGTGAGTTCCTATTTGGCGCCACTTTT.

This clonotype was observed many times. The gene calls are TRBV6-1 and TRBJ2-7, with 7 nucleotides matching TRBD2. Germline assignment: CDR1 MNHNS and CDR2 SASEGT. This CDR3 region has 19 residues. V was pared by 5 bases and J by 3 bases, with 22 bases of the junction left unmatched. Written as DNA, the CDR3 is TGTGCCAGCAGTACCCGGACTAGTTCAGTGTACCCTCGTTTCTACGAGCAGTACTTC. Encoded protein: CASSTRTSSVYPRFYEQYF.